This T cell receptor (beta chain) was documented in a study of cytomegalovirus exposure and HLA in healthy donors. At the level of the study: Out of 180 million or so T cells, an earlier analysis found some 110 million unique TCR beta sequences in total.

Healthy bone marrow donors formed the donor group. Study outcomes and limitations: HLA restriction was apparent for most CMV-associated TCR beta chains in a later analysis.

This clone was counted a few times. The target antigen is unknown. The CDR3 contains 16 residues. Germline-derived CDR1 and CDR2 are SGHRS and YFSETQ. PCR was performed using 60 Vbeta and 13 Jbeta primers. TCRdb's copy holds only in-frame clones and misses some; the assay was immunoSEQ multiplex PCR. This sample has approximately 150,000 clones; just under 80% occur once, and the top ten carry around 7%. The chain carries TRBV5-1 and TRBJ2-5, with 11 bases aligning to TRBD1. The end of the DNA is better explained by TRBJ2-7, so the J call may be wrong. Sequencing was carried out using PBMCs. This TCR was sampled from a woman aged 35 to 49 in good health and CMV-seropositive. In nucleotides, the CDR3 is TGCGCCAGCACCTCGTTAACTGGACAGGGGGCTGGCGAGCAGTACTTC. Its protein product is CASTSLTGQGAGEQYF.